The sequence of this T cell receptor beta chain was determined in a study of human T cells and chemical hapten exposure. Documented time point: patch test 1, 2 weeks after DPC sensitization. Treatment meaning: therapeutic diphenylcyclopropenone sensitization with weekly scalp DPC. Per the germline V gene, CDR1 is MGHRA and CDR2 is YSYEKL. CDR3 length: 16 residues. Trimming cost V 1 base and J 4 bases, with 13 bases left between them. The library gave individual cDNA molecules unique molecular identifiers. One entry per CDR3 protein results from TCRdb running MiXCR on the RACE reads. The table shows about 120,000 distinct CDR3 sequences, with 12% to 15% occurring only once. This clonotype was counted between two and nine times. Its antigen is as yet unknown. Study-wide results and caveats: PT1 expanded TCR numbers tracked positively with patch test score.

V is TRBV4-1 and J is TRBJ2-2; perhaps TRBD2 as D (5 bases). Sequencing used whole blood, obtained in connection with sensitization to the hapten diphenylcyclopropenone (DPC). The sequence was obtained from a man aged 18 to 30 with alopecia areata. Some clones in this sample may be carry-over from other donors' samples. CDR3 sequence (DNA): TGCGCCAGCAGCCAAGGTAGCCGGACTTTCACCGGGGAGCTGTTTTTT. Translated: CASSQGSRTFTGELFF.